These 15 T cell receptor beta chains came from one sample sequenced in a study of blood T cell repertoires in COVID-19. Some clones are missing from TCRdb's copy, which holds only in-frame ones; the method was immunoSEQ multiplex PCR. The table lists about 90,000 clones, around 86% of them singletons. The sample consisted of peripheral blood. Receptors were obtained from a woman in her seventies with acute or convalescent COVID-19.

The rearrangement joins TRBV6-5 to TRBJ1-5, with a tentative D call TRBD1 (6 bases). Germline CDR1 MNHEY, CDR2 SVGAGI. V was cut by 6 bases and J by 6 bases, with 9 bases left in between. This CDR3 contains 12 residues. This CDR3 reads CASRQGTQPQHF. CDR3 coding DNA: TGTGCCAGCAGACAGGGTACTCAGCCCCAGCATTTT.

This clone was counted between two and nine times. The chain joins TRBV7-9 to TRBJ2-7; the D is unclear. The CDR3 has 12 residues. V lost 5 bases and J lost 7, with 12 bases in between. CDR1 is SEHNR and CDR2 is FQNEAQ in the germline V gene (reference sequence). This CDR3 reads CASSPADSEQYF. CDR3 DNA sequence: TGTGCCAGCAGCCCCGCGGATAGTGAGCAGTACTTC.

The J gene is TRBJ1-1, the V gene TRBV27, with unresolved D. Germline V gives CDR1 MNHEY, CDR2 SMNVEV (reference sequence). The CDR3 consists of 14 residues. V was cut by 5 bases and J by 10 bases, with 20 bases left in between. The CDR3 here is CASSPEIRLGVAFF. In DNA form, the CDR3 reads TGTGCCAGCAGTCCTGAGATAAGACTCGGCGTAGCTTTCTTT.

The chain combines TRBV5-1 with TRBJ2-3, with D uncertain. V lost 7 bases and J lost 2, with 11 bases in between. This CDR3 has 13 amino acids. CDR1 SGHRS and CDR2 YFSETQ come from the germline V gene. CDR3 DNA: TGCGCCAGCGGAATAGCTTCCACAGATACGCAGTATTTT. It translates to CASGIASTDTQYF.

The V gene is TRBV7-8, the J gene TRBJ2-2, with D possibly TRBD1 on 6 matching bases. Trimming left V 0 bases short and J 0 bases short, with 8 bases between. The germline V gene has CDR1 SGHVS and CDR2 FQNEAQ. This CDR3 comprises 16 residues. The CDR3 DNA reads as TGTGCCAGCAGCTTAGCCCGGACAGCGAACACCGGGGAGCTGTTTTTT. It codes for CASSLARTANTGELFF. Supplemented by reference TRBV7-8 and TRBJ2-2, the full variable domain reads GAGVSQSPRYKVAKRGQDVALRCDPISGHVSLFWYQQALGQGPEFLTYFQNEAQLDKSGLPSDRFFAERPEGSVSTLKIQRTQQEDSAVYLCASSLARTANTGELFFGEGSRLTVL.

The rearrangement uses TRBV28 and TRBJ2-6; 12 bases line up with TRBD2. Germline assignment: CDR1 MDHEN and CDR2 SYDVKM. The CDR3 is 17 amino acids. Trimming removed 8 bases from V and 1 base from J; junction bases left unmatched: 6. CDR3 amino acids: CASFPGLAGSGANVLTF. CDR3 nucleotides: TGTGCCAGCTTCCCGGGACTAGCGGGTTCTGGGGCCAACGTCCTGACTTTC.

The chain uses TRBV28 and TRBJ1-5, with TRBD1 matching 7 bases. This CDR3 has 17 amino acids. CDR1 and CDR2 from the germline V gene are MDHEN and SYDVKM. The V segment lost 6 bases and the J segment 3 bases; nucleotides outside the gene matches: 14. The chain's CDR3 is CASSPVTQGISNQPQHF. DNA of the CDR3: TGTGCCAGCAGCCCGGTAACACAGGGGATCTCCAATCAGCCCCAGCATTTT.

Here the CDR3 reads CASSRATSGGAVQFF. CDR3 DNA sequence: TGTGCCAGCAGTCGAGCGACTAGCGGGGGGGCCGTGCAGTTCTTC. The chain couples TRBV6-5 to TRBJ2-1; 14 bases are shared with TRBD2. V dropped 5 bases and J dropped 12; count of bases not matched to a gene: 9. The CDR3 totals 15 residues. Germline V gives CDR1 MNHEY, CDR2 SVGAGI.

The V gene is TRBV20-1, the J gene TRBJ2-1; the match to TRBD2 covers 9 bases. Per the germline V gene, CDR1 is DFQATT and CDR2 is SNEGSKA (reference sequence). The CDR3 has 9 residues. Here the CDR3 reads CTSGIEQFF. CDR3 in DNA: TGCACTAGCGGGATAGAGCAGTTCTTC.

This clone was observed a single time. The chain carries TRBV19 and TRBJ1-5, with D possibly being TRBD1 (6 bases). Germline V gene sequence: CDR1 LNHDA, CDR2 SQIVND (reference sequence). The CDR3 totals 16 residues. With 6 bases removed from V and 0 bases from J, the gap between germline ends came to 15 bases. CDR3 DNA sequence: TGTGCCAGTAGGTCAACAGGGTCCCATAGCAATCAGCCCCAGCATTTT. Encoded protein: CASRSTGSHSNQPQHF.

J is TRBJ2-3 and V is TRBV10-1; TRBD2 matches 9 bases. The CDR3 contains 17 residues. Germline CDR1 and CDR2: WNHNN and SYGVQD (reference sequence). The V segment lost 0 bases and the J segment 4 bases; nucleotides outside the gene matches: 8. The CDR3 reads CASSESLLTSGADTQYF. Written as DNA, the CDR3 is TGCGCCAGCAGTGAGTCCTTATTGACTAGCGGAGCAGATACGCAGTATTTT.

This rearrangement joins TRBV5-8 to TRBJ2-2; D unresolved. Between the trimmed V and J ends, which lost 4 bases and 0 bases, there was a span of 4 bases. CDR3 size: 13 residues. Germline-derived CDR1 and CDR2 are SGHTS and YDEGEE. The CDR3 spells CASSPSNTGELFF. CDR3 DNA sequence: TGTGCCAGCAGCCCATCGAACACCGGGGAGCTGTTTTTT. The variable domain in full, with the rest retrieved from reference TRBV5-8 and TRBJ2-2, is EAGVTQSPTHLIKTRGQQATLRCSPISGHTSVYWYQQALGLGLQFLLWYDEGEERNRGNFPPRFSGRQFPNYSSELNVNALELEDSALYLCASSPSNTGELFFGEGSRLTVL.

The CDR3 loop is CASSYLQGLGSGELFF. The CDR3 DNA reads TGTGCCAGCAGTTACCTGCAGGGGTTGGGTTCCGGGGAGCTGTTTTTT. The chain recombines TRBV6-5 with TRBJ2-2; D possibly corresponds to TRBD1 (6 bases). V gave up 2 bases and J gave up 6 bases, with 16 bases separating them. The germline V gene has CDR1 MNHEY and CDR2 SVGAGI. The CDR3 is made up of 16 amino acids.

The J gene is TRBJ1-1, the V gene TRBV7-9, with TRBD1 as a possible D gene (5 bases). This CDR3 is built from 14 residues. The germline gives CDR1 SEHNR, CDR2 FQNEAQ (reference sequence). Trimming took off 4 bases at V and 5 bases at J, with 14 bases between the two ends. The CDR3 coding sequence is TGTGCCAGCAGCTCTTCGGGGGGGAAGACTGAAGCTTTCTTT. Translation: CASSSSGGKTEAFF.

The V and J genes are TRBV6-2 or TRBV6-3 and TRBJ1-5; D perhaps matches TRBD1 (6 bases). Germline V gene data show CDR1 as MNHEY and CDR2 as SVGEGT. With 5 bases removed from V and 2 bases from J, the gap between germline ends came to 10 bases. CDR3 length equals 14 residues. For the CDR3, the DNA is TGTGCCAGCAGTGATGCAGGGGGCAATCAGCCCCAGCATTTT. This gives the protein CASSDAGGNQPQHF.